Each of the 31 T cell receptor beta chains below was sequenced from the same sample in a study of blood T cell repertoires in COVID-19. Using immunoSEQ multiplex PCR, the repertoire was profiled, and TCRdb retains in-frame clones only, with some absent. The sample lists 180,000 or so clones, around 86% occurring once. Sequenced: peripheral blood. The receptors shown here come from a man aged 65-85 years with acute or convalescent COVID-19.

The count of this clone is one. The chain joins TRBV6-5 to TRBJ2-1; D perhaps matches TRBD2 (7 bases). The CDR3 length is 15 residues. Germline assignment: CDR1 MNHEY and CDR2 SVGAGI. Trimming cost V 2 bases and J 7 bases, with 15 bases left between them. The CDR3 here is CASSYNWGGVNEQFF. In DNA, the CDR3 is TGTGCCAGCAGTTACAATTGGGGGGGCGTGAATGAGCAGTTCTTC.

The CDR3 sequence is CASYRGKAGANVLTF. The CDR3 bases are TGTGCCAGTTACAGGGGGAAGGCTGGGGCCAACGTCCTGACTTTC. The chain recombines TRBV21-1 with TRBJ2-6; the table gives TRBD1 as D, unverified against the DNA. TRBV21-1 is noted as a pseudogene. The length of the CDR3 is 15 residues.

The chain combines TRBV10-2 with TRBJ1-4, with 9 nucleotides matching TRBD1. This CDR3 is 14 amino acids long. CDR1 is WSHSY, CDR2 SAAADI, per germline. With 10 bases clipped from V and 7 bases from J, the junction kept 10 bases outside the gene matches. CDR3 region: CATISQGAGEKLFF. The CDR3 DNA follows: TGCGCCACCATCTCACAGGGGGCGGGTGAAAAACTGTTTTTT.

The chain carries TRBV15 and TRBJ2-5, with 8 bases fitting TRBD1. J gave up 4 bases and V 3 bases, and 1 base lay outside the gene matches. The CDR3 is made up of 13 amino acids. Germline values: CDR1 LNHNV, CDR2 YYDKDF (reference sequence). The CDR3 nucleotides read TGTGCCACCAGCAGGGGGACAGGAGAGACCCAGTACTTC. Protein: CATSRGTGETQYF.

The chain employs TRBV5-1 and TRBJ1-1, with 7 bases that match TRBD1. This CDR3 has 16 amino acids. Germline V gives CDR1 SGHRS, CDR2 YFSETQ. Trimming removed 0 bases from V and 0 bases from J; junction bases left unmatched: 5. DNA of the CDR3: TGCGCCAGCAGCTTGGGGCAGGGACAGATGAACACTGAAGCTTTCTTT. Translation: CASSLGQGQMNTEAFF.

The chain carries TRBV3-1 (or the pseudogene TRBV3-2) and TRBJ2-2; 7 nucleotides agree with TRBD1. The CDR3 contains 14 residues. After removal of 1 base from V and 4 bases from J, the junction contained 0 bases not matched to a gene. Germline V CDR1 and CDR2: LGHDT, YNNKEL (reference sequence). The CDR3 sequence is CASSQAGGTGELFF. CDR3 DNA: TGTGCCAGCAGCCAAGCAGGGGGCACCGGGGAGCTGTTTTTT.

The gene calls are TRBV3-1 (or the pseudogene TRBV3-2) and TRBJ1-5; D is possibly TRBD1 (6 bases). Germline V gene data show CDR1 as LGHDT and CDR2 as YNNKEL (reference sequence). The V gene lost 2 bases and the J gene lost 7 bases, with 9 bases spanning the gap. The CDR3 sequence is 13 residues long. CDR3 sequence reads: CASSQMGAQPQHF. In DNA form, the CDR3 reads TGTGCCAGCAGCCAAATGGGGGCCCAGCCCCAGCATTTT.

V and J are TRBV29-1 and TRBJ2-1; 8 bases agree with TRBD1. Germline V CDR1 and CDR2: SQVTM, ANQGSEA. This CDR3 contains 14 residues. With 3 bases clipped from V and 10 bases from J, the junction kept 11 bases outside the gene matches. The CDR3 nucleotides read TGCAGCGTTGATTTGGGCAGGGGGCGCGCCGAGCAGTTCTTC. Protein product: CSVDLGRGRAEQFF.

The CDR3 DNA is TGTGCCAGCAGCCCCCGCGGGGAAACAGATACGCAGTATTTT. This translates into CASSPRGETDTQYF. The chain employs TRBV9 and TRBJ2-3; D might be TRBD2 (6 bases). Trimming pared 4 bases from V and 3 bases from J, leaving 12 bases between. Germline CDR1 and CDR2: SGDLS and YYNGEE. The CDR3 is 14 amino acids.

This chain uses TRBV7-2 with TRBJ2-3; TRBD2 matches at 10 bases. The germline gives CDR1 SGHTA, CDR2 FQGNSA. CDR3 length: 16 amino acids. Trimming removed 2 bases from V and 2 bases from J; junction bases left unmatched: 4. In nucleotides, the CDR3 is TGTGCCAGCAGCTTATTTCTAGCGGGGGCCACAGATACGCAGTATTTT. Amino acid sequence: CASSLFLAGATDTQYF.

The chain carries TRBV11-1 and TRBJ2-1; D perhaps matches TRBD2 (6 bases). This CDR3 has 13 residues. Trimming removed 8 bases at V and 4 bases at J, with 12 bases between. Germline loops: CDR1 SGHAT, CDR2 FQDESV (reference sequence). CDR3 region: CASEGLRYNEQFF. CDR3 DNA sequence: TGTGCCAGCGAGGGACTTCGATACAATGAGCAGTTCTTC.

V is TRBV27 and J is TRBJ1-1, with 9 positions matching TRBD1. V lost 2 bases, J lost 2 bases, and 0 bases stayed unmatched. Germline V gene data show CDR1 as MNHEY and CDR2 as SMNVEV (reference sequence). This CDR3 is 14 amino acids long. The CDR3 loop reads CASSLTGGNTEAFF. The CDR3 bases are TGTGCCAGCAGTTTAACAGGGGGCAACACTGAAGCTTTCTTT.

The chain is built from TRBV3-1 (or the pseudogene TRBV3-2) and TRBJ2-7; D might be TRBD1 (7 bases). The CDR3 has 15 amino acids. In germline, CDR1 is LGHDT, CDR2 YNNKEL (reference sequence). Trimming pared 3 bases from V and 6 bases from J, leaving 18 bases between. The CDR3 bases are TGTGCCAGCAGCCAGGATCCCAGGGGGGAGGCCGAGCAGTACTTC. Translating it yields CASSQDPRGEAEQYF.

CDR3: CASSPAGGRKSSYNSPLHF. The CDR3 nucleotides read TGTGCCAGCAGCCCCGCAGGGGGCCGTAAGAGCTCCTATAATTCACCCCTCCACTTT. The chain uses TRBV27 and TRBJ1-6, with 8 bases identical to TRBD1. The CDR3 is 19 amino acids. Germline lookup yields CDR1 MNHEY and CDR2 SMNVEV (reference sequence). V gave up 6 bases and J gave up 0 bases; unmatched junction bases: 13.

The chain employs TRBV5-1 and TRBJ2-1, with TRBD2 matching 9 bases. Looked up from germline, CDR1 is SGHRS and CDR2 is YFSETQ. V dropped 1 base and J dropped 7; count of bases not matched to a gene: 6. The CDR3 has 15 residues. DNA for the CDR3: TGCGCCAGCAGCTTGTGGGCTAGCGGGGAGAATGAGCAGTTCTTC. Protein product: CASSLWASGENEQFF.

The V call is TRBV6-2 or TRBV6-3, the J call TRBJ2-7; TRBD2 matches at 7 bases. CDR3 size: 17 residues. Germline V gene data show CDR1 as MNHEY and CDR2 as SVGEGT. J was trimmed by 7 bases and V by 1 base; bases with no gene match: 16. The CDR3 bases are TGTGCCAGCAGTTACTGGTCCGCGGGGGACGGTAGATGGGAGCAGTACTTC. Protein: CASSYWSAGDGRWEQYF.

This chain uses TRBV28 with TRBJ1-2; D is undetermined. The V and J ends lost 6 bases and 2 bases respectively, with 13 bases between them. The CDR3 loop spans 14 amino acids. Germline V gene data show CDR1 as MDHEN and CDR2 as SYDVKM. This CDR3 reads CASRFRGYNYGYTF. The CDR3 bases are TGTGCCAGCAGATTCCGGGGTTACAACTATGGCTACACCTTC.

The rearrangement links TRBV25-1 to TRBJ1-5; tentatively, D is TRBD1 (6 bases). The CDR3 runs 14 residues. Germline CDR1 and CDR2: MGHDK and SYGVNS. The germline V and J ends were trimmed by 4 bases and 5 bases, with 12 bases remaining between them. The CDR3 DNA reads TGTGCCAGCAGTGTACAGGGAGATTATCAGCCCCAGCATTTT. Protein: CASSVQGDYQPQHF.

The chain is built from TRBV7-3 and TRBJ2-1; D may be TRBD2 (6 bases). This CDR3 is 17 amino acids long. Germline assignment: CDR1 SGHTA and CDR2 FQGTGA. V was pared by 1 base and J by 0 bases, with 13 bases between. The CDR3 DNA reads TGTGCCAGCAGCTTAAGGGATAGCGGCCTCTCCTACAATGAGCAGTTCTTC. This encodes CASSLRDSGLSYNEQFF.

This clone was found once. The chain has TRBV7-8 and TRBJ2-7; TRBD1 aligns across 9 bases. The CDR3 consists of 15 residues. With V trimmed by 4 bases and J by 6 bases, 10 bases remained unmatched. Germline CDR1 is SGHVS and CDR2 is FQNEAQ. The DNA of the CDR3 is TGTGCCAGCAGCTGGACCACAGGGGGCTCGGTCGAGCAGTACTTC. It is translated as CASSWTTGGSVEQYF.

This chain uses TRBV11-2 with TRBJ2-5, with D perhaps matching TRBD2 (7 bases). Germline values: CDR1 SGHAT, CDR2 FQNNGV. The CDR3 sequence is 13 residues long. With 8 bases removed from V and 4 bases from J, the gap between germline ends came to 14 bases. The CDR3 reads CASGGAGRETQYF. The DNA of the CDR3 is TGTGCCAGCGGGGGGGCGGGCCGAGAGACCCAGTACTTC.

The chain links TRBV6-2 or TRBV6-3 to TRBJ2-6, with 8 bases aligning to TRBD1. CDR1 MNHEY and CDR2 SVGEGT come from the germline V gene. Losses at the gene ends were 2 bases for V and 3 bases for J; bases not matched to a gene: 0. CDR3 length: 15 amino acids. CDR3 sequence reads: CASSYTGGGANVLTF. CDR3 nucleotides: TGTGCCAGCAGTTACACAGGGGGTGGGGCCAACGTCCTGACTTTC.

This clone was detected once. The V call is TRBV30, the J call TRBJ1-6; no reliable D call. The CDR3 totals 16 residues. Trimming cost V 2 bases and J 0 bases, with 11 bases left between them. Germline CDR1 GTSNPN, CDR2 SVGIG (reference sequence). The CDR3 here is CAWSFGSSSYNSPLHF. CDR3 coding DNA: TGTGCCTGGAGTTTTGGGTCTAGCTCCTATAATTCACCCCTCCACTTT. Combining the CDR3 with reference TRBV30 and TRBJ1-6 gives the whole variable domain SQTIHQWPATLVQPVGSPLSLECTVEGTSNPNLYWYRQAAGRGLQLLFYSVGIGQISSEVPQNLSASRPQDRQFILSSKKLLLSDSGFYLCAWSFGSSSYNSPLHFGNGTRLTVT.

The rearrangement links TRBV7-2 to TRBJ2-2, with TRBD2 matching over 9 bases. Germline loops: CDR1 SGHTA, CDR2 FQGNSA. The CDR3 consists of 18 residues. V was pared by 1 base and J by 1 base, with 7 bases of the junction left unmatched. CDR3 protein: CASSLDPSGALNTGELFF. CDR3 nucleotide sequence: TGTGCCAGCAGCTTAGATCCTAGCGGGGCCTTGAACACCGGGGAGCTGTTTTTT.

The chain couples TRBV24-1 to TRBJ2-2, with 13 bases matching TRBD2. CDR1 and CDR2 from the germline V gene are KGHDR and SFDVKD. V lost 0 bases and J lost 5; bases outside the gene matches: 11. The CDR3 runs to 20 residues. The CDR3 coding sequence is TGTGCCACCAGTGATTTGGACTCACTAGCGGGAGGGCGGGGAACCGGGGAGCTGTTTTTT. Translation: CATSDLDSLAGGRGTGELFF.

The chain carries TRBV3-1 (or the pseudogene TRBV3-2) and TRBJ2-1, with 9 nucleotides matching TRBD2. The CDR3 length is 14 residues. Germline V lookup: CDR1 LGHDT, CDR2 YNNKEL (reference sequence). V gave up 5 bases and J gave up 9 bases; unmatched junction bases: 8. CDR3 region: CASSSIISGGEQFF. In nucleotides, the CDR3 is TGTGCCAGCAGCTCCATTATTAGCGGGGGTGAGCAGTTCTTC.

V is TRBV27 and J is TRBJ2-1, with TRBD2 matching over 9 bases. The J segment lost 5 bases and the V segment lost 6 bases, leaving 5 bases of the junction unmatched. CDR1 and CDR2 (germline): MNHEY, SMNVEV (reference sequence). The CDR3 covers 14 residues. CDR3 nucleotides: TGTGCCAGCAGATCAGGACTAGCGAACAATGAGCAGTTCTTC. As protein: CASRSGLANNEQFF.

The chain has TRBV3-1 (or the pseudogene TRBV3-2) and TRBJ2-5; 7 bases fit TRBD1. V gave up 0 bases and J gave up 3 bases; unmatched junction bases: 7. Germline CDR1 LGHDT, CDR2 YNNKEL (reference sequence). The CDR3 runs 16 residues. CDR3 sequence: CASSQEKGGWKETQYF. The DNA for the CDR3 is TGTGCCAGCAGCCAAGAAAAAGGGGGCTGGAAAGAGACCCAGTACTTC.

The chain joins TRBV6-5 to TRBJ2-1, with 8 bases fitting TRBD2. The germline V gene encodes CDR1 MNHEY and CDR2 SVGAGI. This CDR3 spans 15 amino acids. Trimming removed 6 bases from V and 7 bases from J; junction bases left unmatched: 11. In nucleotides, the CDR3 is TGTGCCAGCAGGGGCCCCGGGAGGGCATTGAATGAGCAGTTCTTC. This translates into CASRGPGRALNEQFF.

This chain links TRBV20-1 with TRBJ2-3, with 12 bases matching TRBD2. V lost 3 bases and J lost 6; bases outside the gene matches: 7. The CDR3 length is 15 residues. The germline CDR1 and CDR2 sequences are DFQATT and SNEGSKA (reference sequence). CDR3 bases: TGCAGTGCTAGTCCTCTAGCGGGGGGGAGGGATACGCAGTATTTT. As protein: CSASPLAGGRDTQYF.

The rearrangement links TRBV9 to TRBJ1-4; a possible D gene is TRBD1 (5 bases). The germline V and J ends were trimmed by 2 bases and 8 bases, with 16 bases remaining between them. Germline V gives CDR1 SGDLS, CDR2 YYNGEE. The CDR3 extends over 15 amino acids. CDR3 DNA: TGTGCCAGCAGCGTCCGTAGGGGTCGACACGAAAAACTGTTTTTT. Protein product: CASSVRRGRHEKLFF.